This is a list of T cell receptor beta chains from one sample in a study of response to subunit inactivated influenza vaccine. Using its own MiXCR run on the RT-PCR reads, TCRdb lists one record per CDR3 protein. The sample records under 800,000 distinct CDR3 sequences, about 15% being singletons. This specimen consisted of PBMCs from blood, obtained 14 to 15 days before vaccination. These receptors were taken from a man aged 45 to 65 who received an inactivated influenza vaccine. The CDR3 runs from the conserved cysteine through the conserved F or W. The D gene is left open where the match is weak. Clone size, where shown, is once, few, many, or a class for clones that have expanded.

d_gene: TRBD1; abundance: few; v_gene: TRBV6-1; j_gene: TRBJ2-1; CDR3aa: CASSTIRTGQRSYNEQFF; CDR3nt: TGTGCCAGCAGTACCATTCGGACAGGGCAGAGGTCCTACAATGAGCAGTTCTTC
d_gene: NA; abundance: NA; v_gene: TRBV20-1; j_gene: TRBJ2-7; CDR3aa: CSARDPLASRDEQYF; CDR3nt: TGCAGTGCTAGAGACCCCTTAGCATCTCGGGACGAGCAGTACTTC
d_gene: NA; abundance: many; v_gene: TRBV10-3; j_gene: TRBJ2-7; CDR3aa: CAISKSPYEQYF; CDR3nt: TGTGCCATCAGTAAGTCTCCCTACGAGCAGTACTTC
d_gene: NA; abundance: many; v_gene: TRBV4-1; j_gene: TRBJ2-1; CDR3aa: CASSQPARRINNEQFF; CDR3nt: TGCGCCAGCAGCCAACCGGCTCGGAGGATTAACAATGAGCAGTTCTTC
d_gene: TRBD2; abundance: many; v_gene: TRBV28; j_gene: TRBJ2-1; CDR3aa: CASSFLAGGSYNEQFF; CDR3nt: TGTGCCAGCAGTTTTCTAGCGGGGGGTTCCTACAATGAGCAGTTCTTC
d_gene: NA; abundance: NA; v_gene: TRBV7-2; j_gene: TRBJ1-1; CDR3aa: CASSLAGGWTTEAFF; CDR3nt: TGTGCCAGCAGCTTAGCGGGAGGGTGGACCACTGAAGCTTTCTTT
d_gene: NA; abundance: few; v_gene: TRBV2; j_gene: TRBJ1-5; CDR3aa: CASTGGGSNQPQHF; CDR3nt: TGTGCCAGCACGGGGGGTGGTAGCAATCAGCCCCAGCATTTT
d_gene: TRBD2; abundance: NA; v_gene: TRBV5-1; j_gene: TRBJ2-1; CDR3aa: CASSRTSGFSYNEQFF; CDR3nt: TGCGCCAGCAGCAGGACTAGCGGGTTCTCCTACAATGAGCAGTTCTTC
d_gene: NA; abundance: many; v_gene: TRBV12-3/TRBV12-4; j_gene: TRBJ1-2; CDR3aa: CASSRDRIYGYTF; CDR3nt: TGTGCCAGCAGCCGCGACAGGATCTATGGCTACACCTTC
d_gene: TRBD1; abundance: NA; v_gene: TRBV30; j_gene: TRBJ2-4; CDR3aa: CAWSVKGAGAKNIQYF; CDR3nt: TGTGCCTGGAGTGTAAAGGGGGCGGGAGCCAAAAACATTCAGTACTTC
d_gene: NA; abundance: NA; v_gene: TRBV6-5; j_gene: TRBJ2-1; CDR3aa: CASSYRSGYNEQFF; CDR3nt: TGTGCCAGCAGTTACCGAAGCGGATACAATGAGCAGTTCTTC
d_gene: NA; abundance: few; v_gene: TRBV4-3; j_gene: TRBJ2-6; CDR3aa: CASSQDRGPGANVLTF; CDR3nt: TGCGCCAGCAGCCAAGACAGGGGCCCTGGGGCCAACGTCCTGACTTTC
d_gene: TRBD1; abundance: many; v_gene: TRBV10-3; j_gene: TRBJ1-1; CDR3aa: CAIRKGQGGTTEAFF; CDR3nt: TGTGCCATCAGGAAGGGACAGGGGGGGACCACTGAAGCTTTCTTT
d_gene: TRBD2; abundance: NA; v_gene: TRBV7-2; j_gene: TRBJ2-5; CDR3aa: CASTWTPSGGETQYF; CDR3nt: TGTGCCAGCACATGGACGCCTAGCGGGGGAGAGACCCAGTACTTC
d_gene: NA; abundance: NA; v_gene: TRBV12-3/TRBV12-4; j_gene: TRBJ2-1; CDR3aa: CASSWSRIYNEQFF; CDR3nt: TGTGCCAGCAGTTGGAGTCGTATTTACAATGAGCAGTTCTTC
d_gene: NA; abundance: NA; v_gene: TRBV7-9; j_gene: TRBJ2-5; CDR3aa: CASSPRDLRETQYF; CDR3nt: TGTGCCAGCAGCCCCCGGGACCTGAGGGAGACCCAGTACTTC
d_gene: TRBD1; abundance: many; v_gene: TRBV15; j_gene: TRBJ1-5; CDR3aa: CATSGRQGGGQPQHF; CDR3nt: TGTGCCACCAGCGGAAGACAGGGGGGCGGTCAGCCCCAGCATTTT
d_gene: TRBD1; abundance: few; v_gene: TRBV7-9; j_gene: TRBJ2-7; CDR3aa: CASSTNRGSGLYEQYF; CDR3nt: TGTGCCAGCAGCACCAACAGGGGCAGTGGTCTCTACGAGCAGTACTTC
d_gene: NA; abundance: few; v_gene: TRBV20-1; j_gene: TRBJ1-1; CDR3aa: CSARDLLLMLQGENTEAFF; CDR3nt: TGCAGTGCTAGAGATTTATTGCTTATGTTGCAGGGCGAGAACACTGAAGCTTTCTTT
d_gene: NA; abundance: NA; v_gene: TRBV11-2; j_gene: TRBJ2-2; CDR3aa: CASSPRGGGTGELFF; CDR3nt: TGTGCCAGCAGCCCGAGGGGGGGAGGCACCGGGGAGCTGTTTTTT
d_gene: TRBD1; abundance: few; v_gene: TRBV6-1; j_gene: TRBJ1-5; CDR3aa: CASSTGQVKDQPQHF; CDR3nt: TGTGCCAGCAGTACCGGACAGGTGAAAGATCAGCCCCAGCATTTT
d_gene: TRBD2; abundance: NA; v_gene: TRBV9; j_gene: TRBJ2-1; CDR3aa: CASSFSGSFNNEQFF; CDR3nt: TGTGCCAGCAGCTTCAGCGGGAGCTTCAACAATGAGCAGTTCTTC
d_gene: TRBD1; abundance: NA; v_gene: TRBV15; j_gene: TRBJ2-7; CDR3aa: CATSGSGDRGPEQYF; CDR3nt: TGTGCCACCAGCGGATCTGGGGACAGGGGGCCCGAGCAGTACTTC
d_gene: NA; abundance: NA; v_gene: TRBV20-1; j_gene: TRBJ2-1; CDR3aa: CSARDWARESYNEQFF; CDR3nt: TGCAGTGCTAGAGATTGGGCCAGGGAATCCTACAATGAGCAGTTCTTC
d_gene: NA; abundance: few; v_gene: TRBV30; j_gene: TRBJ1-4; CDR3aa: CAVRIEKLFF; CDR3nt: TGTGCCGTCCGGATTGAAAAACTGTTTTTT
d_gene: NA; abundance: few; v_gene: TRBV6-2/TRBV6-3; j_gene: TRBJ1-1; CDR3aa: CASSLSQGEGTEAFF; CDR3nt: TGTGCCAGCAGTCTTTCGCAGGGCGAGGGCACTGAAGCTTTCTTT
d_gene: NA; abundance: few; v_gene: TRBV29-1; j_gene: TRBJ2-3; CDR3aa: CSSPGLGDTQYF; CDR3nt: TGCAGTAGCCCGGGGCTTGGAGATACGCAGTATTTT
d_gene: NA; abundance: NA; v_gene: TRBV29-1; j_gene: TRBJ2-1; CDR3aa: CSVEFDEQFF; CDR3nt: TGCAGCGTTGAATTCGATGAGCAGTTCTTC
d_gene: TRBD1; abundance: few; v_gene: TRBV12-3/TRBV12-4; j_gene: TRBJ2-7; CDR3aa: CASSPRGTGVEQYF; CDR3nt: TGTGCCAGCAGTCCGAGGGGGACAGGGGTCGAGCAGTACTTC
d_gene: NA; abundance: few; v_gene: TRBV29-1; j_gene: TRBJ2-5; CDR3aa: CSVEDSMAQETQYF; CDR3nt: TGCAGCGTTGAAGATTCCATGGCCCAAGAGACCCAGTACTTC
d_gene: NA; abundance: few; v_gene: TRBV7-9; j_gene: TRBJ2-2; CDR3aa: CASDTANTGELFF; CDR3nt: TGTGCCAGCGACACTGCGAACACCGGGGAGCTGTTTTTT
d_gene: TRBD1; abundance: few; v_gene: TRBV20-1; j_gene: TRBJ1-2; CDR3aa: CSARGQNYGYTF; CDR3nt: TGCAGTGCACGGGGACAGAACTATGGCTACACCTTC
d_gene: NA; abundance: many; v_gene: TRBV3-1; j_gene: TRBJ1-1; CDR3aa: CASSQSTRNTEAFF; CDR3nt: TGTGCCAGCAGCCAATCGACAAGAAACACTGAAGCTTTCTTT
d_gene: NA; abundance: many; v_gene: TRBV28; j_gene: TRBJ2-3; CDR3aa: CASSQMRTQYF; CDR3nt: TGTGCCAGCAGCCAGATGCGTACGCAGTATTTT
d_gene: NA; abundance: few; v_gene: TRBV7-9; j_gene: TRBJ2-1; CDR3aa: CASTPTVSYEQFF; CDR3nt: TGTGCCAGCACCCCGACTGTAAGCTATGAGCAGTTCTTC
d_gene: NA; abundance: many; v_gene: TRBV10-2; j_gene: TRBJ2-1; CDR3aa: CASSVGNSYNEQFF; CDR3nt: TGCGCCAGCAGTGTTGGGAATTCCTACAATGAGCAGTTCTTC
d_gene: NA; abundance: many; v_gene: TRBV28; j_gene: TRBJ2-5; CDR3aa: CASSPSKGNSARTKIRQYF; CDR3nt: TGTGCCAGCAGTCCAAGTAAGGGGAACAGCGCTCGAACCAAGATAAGGCAGTACTTC